One TCR beta chain is described in this entry. Its cognate antigen is unknown. This record comes from a study of beta chain features in type 1 diabetes. Isolated RNA was reverse transcribed in full, so expressed TCRB transcripts were sequenced. Sequencing was performed with immunoSEQ multiplex PCR; in TCRdb, only in-frame clones are kept and a portion is missing. The sample carries some 63,000 clones, approximately 59% recorded once. Sorting based on CD45RO/CCR7/CD25/CD127/CD95/CD27 separated CD4+ naive, central memory, regulatory and stem cell-like memory cells. Study outcomes and limitations: Within patients, naive, central memory and Treg TCRB repertoires seemed more similar than within healthy donors. Patients with type 1 diabetes carried fewer insertions and had more deletions at their VDJ junctions. Since sequencing was performed on cDNA, cells with high TCR expression could be over-represented.

Germline CDR1 KGHSH, CDR2 LQKENI. This CDR3 is built from 13 residues. V was pared by 2 bases and J by 7 bases, with 2 bases of the junction left unmatched. The chain has TRBV18 and TRBJ1-1; 9 nucleotides match TRBD1. The receptor comes from a woman aged 18-29 years in good health. Material for sequencing was Tregs from blood. The CDR3 bases are TGTGCCAGCTCACCAGGGACAGGGAGTGAAGCTTTCTTT. Its translation: CASSPGTGSEAFF.